The 10 T cell receptor beta chains reported below all come from one sample, sequenced in a study of CD8+CD57+ T cells in acquired aplastic anemia. TCR beta VDJ combinations and CDR3 sequences were profiled from genomic DNA. MiXCR, applied by TCRdb to the reads, yields one record per CDR3 protein. Of 200,000 to 250,000 distinct CDR3 sequences listed, 34% are singletons. Sequenced sample: sorted CD4+, CD8+, or CD8+CD57+ T cells (not recorded which) from PBMCs. The receptors were sampled from a human donor in good health, serving as a control.

The chain recombines TRBV6-4 with TRBJ2-3; D is unclear. Looked up from germline, CDR1 is MRHNA and CDR2 is SNTAGT. Trimming took 8 bases from V and 2 from J, leaving 8 bases between them. This CDR3 has 12 amino acids. The CDR3 here is CASDKNTDTQYF. The DNA for the CDR3 is TGTGCCAGCGACAAAAACACAGATACGCAGTATTTT.

This clonotype was detected ten times or more. The chain has TRBV15 and TRBJ2-3; D remains ambiguous. V lost 8 bases to trimming and J lost 8 bases, with 11 bases between them. CDR3 length: 11 residues. CDR1 LNHNV and CDR2 YYDKDF come from the germline V gene (reference sequence). CDR3 in amino acids: CATRNLGTQYF. In DNA form, the CDR3 reads TGTGCCACCCGGAATCTGGGTACGCAGTATTTT.

The sample holds many counts of this clonotype. The chain is built from TRBV6-5 and TRBJ2-7; 7 nucleotides match TRBD2. The germline gives CDR1 MNHEY, CDR2 SVGAGI. This CDR3 comprises 13 residues. Trimming took 6 bases from V and 4 from J; bases not matched to a gene: 6. The DNA of the CDR3 is TGTGCCAGCAGCCGCTCGGGAGGTTACGAGCAGTACTTC. This sequence encodes CASSRSGGYEQYF.

The table lists this clonotype with many counts. The chain couples TRBV6-1 to TRBJ1-2, with D possibly matching TRBD1 (5 bases). Germline CDR1 is MNHNS and CDR2 is SASEGT. The CDR3 consists of 11 residues. Trimming removed 10 bases at V and 4 bases at J, with 10 bases between. The CDR3 DNA reads as TGTGCCACCCGGGACGGCTATGGCTACACCTTC. Its protein product is CATRDGYGYTF.

The rearrangement joins TRBV9 to TRBJ2-5; TRBD2 is a possible D gene (6 bases). Germline V gene lookup returns CDR1 SGDLS and CDR2 YYNGEE. CDR3 length: 14 residues. Trimming removed 0 bases at V and 3 bases at J, with 9 bases between. CDR3 residues: CASSVDGEEETQYF. The DNA of the CDR3 is TGTGCCAGCAGCGTAGATGGGGAGGAAGAGACCCAGTACTTC.

CDR3 protein: CASSRTQGGDGYTF. CDR3 bases: TGTGCCAGCAGCCGAACGCAGGGGGGCGATGGCTACACCTTC. J is TRBJ1-2 and V is TRBV7-9; 7 nucleotides align to TRBD1. This CDR3 comprises 14 residues. With 5 bases clipped from V and 6 bases from J, the junction kept 9 bases outside the gene matches. The germline V gene encodes CDR1 SEHNR and CDR2 FQNEAQ (reference sequence).

Only a few counts were recorded for this clonotype. The rearrangement uses TRBV11-2 and TRBJ2-5; D may be TRBD2 (7 bases). Germline values: CDR1 SGHAT, CDR2 FQNNGV. V gave up 1 base and J gave up 2 bases, with 14 bases separating them. This CDR3 is built from 16 residues. The CDR3 nucleotides read TGTGCCAGCAGCTTAGTGGCGCGGGGGCCGCAAGAGACCCAGTACTTC. This codes for CASSLVARGPQETQYF.

This clonotype has more than one count but fewer than ten. The chain links TRBV20-1 to TRBJ1-3; D remains ambiguous. CDR1 DFQATT and CDR2 SNEGSKA come from the germline V gene (reference sequence). The CDR3 is made up of 15 amino acids. Trimming stripped 2 bases from V and 0 bases from J, with 11 bases between. Here the CDR3 DNA reads TGCAGTGCTAGACACATCCAGAGCTCTGGAAACACCATATATTTT. Residues: CSARHIQSSGNTIYF.

This clonotype was picked up many times. This chain connects TRBV5-1 to TRBJ2-7; D gene ambiguous. The CDR3 consists of 15 residues. The germline V gene has CDR1 SGHRS and CDR2 YFSETQ. V lost 0 bases and J lost 5, with 15 bases in between. The CDR3 DNA reads as TGCGCCAGCAGCTTGGTGCCTTTAGAGAGCAACGAGCAGTACTTC. Its translation: CASSLVPLESNEQYF. Supplemented by reference TRBV5-1 and TRBJ2-7, the full variable domain reads KAGVTQTPRYLIKTRGQQVTLSCSPISGHRSVSWYQQTPGQGLQFLFEYFSETQRNKGNFPGRFSGRQFSNSRSEMNVSTLELGDSALYLCASSLVPLESNEQYFGPGTRLTVT.

This clonotype has ten or more counts. The chain links TRBV10-3 to TRBJ1-3; perhaps TRBD1 as D (6 bases). The V end lost 3 bases, the J end lost 0 bases, and 21 bases lay between the germline ends. Germline V gene sequence: CDR1 ENHRY, CDR2 SYGVKD. This CDR3 has 19 amino acids. Written as DNA, the CDR3 is TGTGCCATCAGTGATTCCGGGGGCGGTTTCCAATTCTCTGGAAACACCATATATTTT. It codes for CAISDSGGGFQFSGNTIYF.